There are a few counts of the clone carrying this TCR beta chain. Its specificity is not known. Only in-frame clones appear in the TCRdb table, and some are missing; sequencing was by immunoSEQ multiplex PCR. The profile covers approximately 160,000 clones, with about nine tenths appearing a single time and approximately 1.5% taken by the ten largest. These data come from a study of T cell responses to AZD1222 COVID-19 vaccine. Study-level results: A reported finding is that nearly half of spike-specific TCRs target unmutated variant regions. Spike as a whole was targeted by vaccine-associated CD4 TCRs, dominant at 160-218 and 743-854.

This clonotype originated in an adult in good health. The starting material was peripheral blood, obtained on day 0 of AZD1222 vaccination.

The DNA of the CDR3 is TGTGCCAGCAGCTTGATGGGGGGGCGAGGCACTGAAGCTTTCTTT. It encodes CASSLMGGRGTEAFF. This chain joins TRBV5-5 and TRBJ1-1, with TRBD1 as a possible D gene (6 bases). V lost 1 base, J lost 4 bases, and 14 bases lay in between. This CDR3 comprises 15 residues. The V gene's germline CDR1 is SGHKS and CDR2 YYEKEE (reference sequence).